The present T cell receptor beta chain was sequenced within a study of vaccination and CD4 T cells after COVID-19. Germline V CDR1 and CDR2: SGHTA, FQGNSA. With V trimmed by 5 bases and J by 3 bases, 4 bases remained unmatched. The CDR3 is 13 amino acids. Treatment of the sample: approximately 11-day PBMC culture with coronavirus spike peptide pools or control peptides (ViraFEST assay). ViraFEST grew antigen-specific T cells using peptide pools, then sequenced TCRs. The study sequenced cultured CD4+ T cell DNA using the Oncomine TCR Beta short-read assay. TCRdb passed the PCR reads through MiXCR, listing each CDR3 protein once. The sample shows about 16,000 distinct CDR3 sequences, 56% of them seen only once. This clonotype came up a few times. Antigen unknown.

Material for sequencing was CD4+ T cells from blood, cultured in vitro. This clonotype originated in a human donor who had recovered from COVID-19. The chain is built from TRBV7-2 and TRBJ2-7; the match to TRBD1 covers 7 bases. The chain's CDR3 is CASSIRQGYEQYF. In DNA form, the CDR3 reads TGTGCCAGCAGCATAAGACAGGGCTACGAGCAGTACTTC.